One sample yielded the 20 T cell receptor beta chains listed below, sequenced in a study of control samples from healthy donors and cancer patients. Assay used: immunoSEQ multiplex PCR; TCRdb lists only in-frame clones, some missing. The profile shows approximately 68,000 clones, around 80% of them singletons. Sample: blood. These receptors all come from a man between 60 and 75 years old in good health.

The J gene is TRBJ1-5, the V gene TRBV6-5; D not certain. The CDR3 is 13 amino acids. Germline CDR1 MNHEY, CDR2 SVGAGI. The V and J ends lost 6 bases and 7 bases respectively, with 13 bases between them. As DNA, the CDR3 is TGTGCCAGCAGGTCAAATTCCTTCCAGCCCCAGCATTTT. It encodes CASRSNSFQPQHF.

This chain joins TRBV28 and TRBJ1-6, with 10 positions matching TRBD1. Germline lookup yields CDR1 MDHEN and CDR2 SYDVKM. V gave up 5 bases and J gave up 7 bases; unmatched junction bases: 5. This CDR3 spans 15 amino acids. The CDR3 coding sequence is TGTGCCAGCAGTACGGGACAGGGGACAAATTCACCCCTCCACTTT. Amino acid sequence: CASSTGQGTNSPLHF.

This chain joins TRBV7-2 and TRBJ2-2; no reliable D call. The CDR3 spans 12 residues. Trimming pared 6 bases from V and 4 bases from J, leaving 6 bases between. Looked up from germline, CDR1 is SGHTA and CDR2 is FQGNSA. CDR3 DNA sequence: TGTGCCAGCAGTATTGGCACCGGGGAGCTGTTTTTT. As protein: CASSIGTGELFF.

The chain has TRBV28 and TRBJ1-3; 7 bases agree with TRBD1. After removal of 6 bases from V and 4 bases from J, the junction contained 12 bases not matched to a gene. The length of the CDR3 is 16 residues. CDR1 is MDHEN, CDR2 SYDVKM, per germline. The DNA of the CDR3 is TGTGCCAGCAGCCCAGTGACCGACAGGGACGGAAACACCATATATTTT. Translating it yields CASSPVTDRDGNTIYF.

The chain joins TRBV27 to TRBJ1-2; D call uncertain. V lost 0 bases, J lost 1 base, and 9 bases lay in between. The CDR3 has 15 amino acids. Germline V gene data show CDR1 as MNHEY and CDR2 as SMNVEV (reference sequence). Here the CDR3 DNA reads TGTGCCAGCAGTTTATCCCCGTGGGGTAACTATGGCTACACCTTC. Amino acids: CASSLSPWGNYGYTF.

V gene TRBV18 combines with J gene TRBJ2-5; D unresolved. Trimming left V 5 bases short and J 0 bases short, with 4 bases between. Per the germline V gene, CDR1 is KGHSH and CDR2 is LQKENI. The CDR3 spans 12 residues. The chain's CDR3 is CASSSYQETQYF. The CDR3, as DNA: TGTGCCAGCTCATCGTACCAAGAGACCCAGTACTTC.

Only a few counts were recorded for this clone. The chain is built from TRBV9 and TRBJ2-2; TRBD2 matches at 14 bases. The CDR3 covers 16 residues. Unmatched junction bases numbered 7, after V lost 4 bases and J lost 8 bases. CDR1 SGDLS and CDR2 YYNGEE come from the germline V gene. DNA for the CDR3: TGTGCCAGCAGCCGAGGGGGACTAGCGGGAGCGGGGGAGCTGTTTTTT. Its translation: CASSRGGLAGAGELFF.

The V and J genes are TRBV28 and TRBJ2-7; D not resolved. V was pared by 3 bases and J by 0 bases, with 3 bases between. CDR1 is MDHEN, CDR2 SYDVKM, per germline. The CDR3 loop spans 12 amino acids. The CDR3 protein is CASSFYSYEQYF. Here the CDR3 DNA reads TGTGCCAGCAGTTTCTACTCCTACGAGCAGTACTTC.

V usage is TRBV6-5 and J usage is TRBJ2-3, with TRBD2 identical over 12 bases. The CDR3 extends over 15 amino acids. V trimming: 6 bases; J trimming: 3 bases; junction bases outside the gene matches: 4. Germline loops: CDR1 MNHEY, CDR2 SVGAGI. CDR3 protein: CASRGTSGLTDTQYF. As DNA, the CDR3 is TGTGCCAGCAGGGGGACTAGCGGGTTGACAGATACGCAGTATTTT.

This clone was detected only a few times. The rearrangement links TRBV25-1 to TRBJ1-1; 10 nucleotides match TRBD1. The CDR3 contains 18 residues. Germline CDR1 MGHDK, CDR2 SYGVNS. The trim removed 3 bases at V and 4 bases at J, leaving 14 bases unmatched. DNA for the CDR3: TGTGCCAGCAGTGATTGGCCGGGACAGGGGTTGAGGAGCACTGAAGCTTTCTTT. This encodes CASSDWPGQGLRSTEAFF.

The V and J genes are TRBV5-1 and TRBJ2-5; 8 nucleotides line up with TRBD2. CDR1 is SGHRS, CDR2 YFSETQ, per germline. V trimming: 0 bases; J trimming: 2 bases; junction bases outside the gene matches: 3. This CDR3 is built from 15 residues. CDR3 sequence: CASSLALAGQETQYF. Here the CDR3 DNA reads TGCGCCAGCAGCTTGGCCTTAGCGGGGCAAGAGACCCAGTACTTC. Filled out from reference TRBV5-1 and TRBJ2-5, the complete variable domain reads KAGVTQTPRYLIKTRGQQVTLSCSPISGHRSVSWYQQTPGQGLQFLFEYFSETQRNKGNFPGRFSGRQFSNSRSEMNVSTLELGDSALYLCASSLALAGQETQYFGPGTRLLVL.

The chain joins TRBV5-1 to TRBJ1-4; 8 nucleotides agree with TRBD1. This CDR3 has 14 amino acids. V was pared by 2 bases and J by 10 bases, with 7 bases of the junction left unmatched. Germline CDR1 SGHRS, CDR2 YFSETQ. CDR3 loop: CASSFGQGGGKLFF. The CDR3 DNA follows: TGCGCCAGCAGCTTTGGACAGGGTGGTGGAAAACTGTTTTTT.

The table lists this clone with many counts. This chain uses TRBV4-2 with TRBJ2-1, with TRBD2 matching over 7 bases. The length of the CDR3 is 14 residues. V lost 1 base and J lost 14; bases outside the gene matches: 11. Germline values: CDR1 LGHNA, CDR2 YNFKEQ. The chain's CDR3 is CASSQGARGGFKFF. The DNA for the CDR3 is TGTGCCAGCAGCCAAGGGGCACGGGGAGGGTTTAAGTTCTTC.

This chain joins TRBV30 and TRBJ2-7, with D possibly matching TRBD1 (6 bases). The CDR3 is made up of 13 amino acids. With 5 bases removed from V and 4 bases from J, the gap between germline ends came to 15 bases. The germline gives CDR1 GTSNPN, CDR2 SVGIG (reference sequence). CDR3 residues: CAWAQGPLYEQYF. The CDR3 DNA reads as TGTGCCTGGGCACAGGGTCCCTTATACGAGCAGTACTTC.

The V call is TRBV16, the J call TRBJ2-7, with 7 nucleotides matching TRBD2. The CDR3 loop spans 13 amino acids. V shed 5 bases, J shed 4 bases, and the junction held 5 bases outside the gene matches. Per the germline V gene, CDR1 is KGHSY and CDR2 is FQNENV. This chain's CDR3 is CASSSGLNYEQYF. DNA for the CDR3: TGTGCCAGCAGCTCGGGACTAAATTACGAGCAGTACTTC.

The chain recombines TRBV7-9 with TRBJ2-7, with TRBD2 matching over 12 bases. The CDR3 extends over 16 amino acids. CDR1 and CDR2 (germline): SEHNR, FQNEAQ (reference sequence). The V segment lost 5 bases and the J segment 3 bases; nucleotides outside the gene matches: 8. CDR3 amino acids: CASSQTSGSPRYEQYF. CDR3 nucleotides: TGTGCCAGCAGCCAGACTAGCGGGAGCCCCCGCTACGAGCAGTACTTC. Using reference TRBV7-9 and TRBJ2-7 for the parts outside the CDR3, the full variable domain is DTGVSQNPRHKITKRGQNVTFRCDPISEHNRLYWYRQTLGQGPEFLTYFQNEAQLEKSRLLSDRFSAERPKGSFSTLEIQRTEQGDSAMYLCASSQTSGSPRYEQYFGPGTRLTVT.

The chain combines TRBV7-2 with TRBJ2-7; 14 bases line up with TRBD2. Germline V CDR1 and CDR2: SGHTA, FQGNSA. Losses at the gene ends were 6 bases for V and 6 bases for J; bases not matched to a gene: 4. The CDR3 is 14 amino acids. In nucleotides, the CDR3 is TGTGCCAGCAGGCGACTAGCGGGAGGGGGCGAGCAGTACTTC. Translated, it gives CASRRLAGGGEQYF.

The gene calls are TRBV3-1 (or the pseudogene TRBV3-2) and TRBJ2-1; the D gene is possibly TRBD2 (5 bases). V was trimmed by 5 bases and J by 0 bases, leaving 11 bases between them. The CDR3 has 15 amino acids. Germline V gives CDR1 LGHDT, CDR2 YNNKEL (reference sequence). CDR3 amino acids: CASSATTHSYNEQFF. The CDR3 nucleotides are TGTGCCAGCAGCGCGACTACCCACTCCTACAATGAGCAGTTCTTC.

CDR3 sequence reads: CATQGAGELFF. CDR3 in DNA: TGTGCCACACAGGGCGCCGGGGAGCTGTTTTTT. The chain links TRBV24-1 to TRBJ2-2; D perhaps matches TRBD1 (6 bases). From germline, CDR1 is KGHDR and CDR2 SFDVKD. The CDR3 consists of 11 residues. V shed 10 bases and J shed 6 bases, with 8 bases lying between them.

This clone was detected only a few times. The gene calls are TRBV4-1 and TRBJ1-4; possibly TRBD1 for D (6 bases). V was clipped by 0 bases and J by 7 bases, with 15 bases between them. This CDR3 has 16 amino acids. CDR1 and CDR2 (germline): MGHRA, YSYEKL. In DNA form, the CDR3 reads TGCGCCAGCAGCCAAGATGGGAACAGGGCCGTTGAAAAACTGTTTTTT. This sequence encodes CASSQDGNRAVEKLFF.